The present entry profiles one T cell receptor beta chain with its context. 13 Jbeta primers and 60 Vbeta primers were used for the PCR. Here immunoSEQ multiplex PCR was the method, and the copy in TCRdb shows in-frame clones only, minus some. The sample totals around 100,000 clones. This specimen comes from a study of cytomegalovirus exposure and HLA in healthy donors. J lost 5 bases, V lost 1 base, and 4 bases had no gene match. This CDR3 has 15 amino acids. Germline V gene sequence: CDR1 LGHNA, CDR2 YSLEER. The chain uses TRBV4-3 and TRBJ2-5; 10 nucleotides match TRBD2. The receptor's source is a man aged 25-40 years in good health and CMV-seronegative. The sequenced material came from PBMCs. CDR3 in amino acids: CASSQGYSGGETQYF. The CDR3 nucleotides are TGCGCCAGCAGCCAAGGGTATAGCGGGGGGGAGACCCAGTACTTC.